Listed here are 13 T cell receptor beta chains from one sample, sequenced in a study of OX40 agonist ivuxolimab in advanced cancers. Generated by immunoSEQ multiplex PCR, the TCRdb table keeps only in-frame clones and is missing some. The table has 60,000 to 100,000 clones, 90% to 95% seen once; the top ten hold about 20%. Source: CD4+ or CD8+ T cells sorted from blood, taken in a trial of the OX40 agonist ivuxolimab. These receptors came from an adult with an advanced solid tumor such as melanoma, head and neck, liver or kidney cancer.

For the CDR3, the DNA is TGTGCCAGCAGCTTAGCGCGGGCAGAATTTAACACCGGGGAGCTGTTTTTT. Translated, it gives CASSLARAEFNTGELFF. The chain employs TRBV7-8 and TRBJ2-2; D possibly corresponds to TRBD2 (5 bases). The CDR3 is made up of 17 amino acids. V lost 0 bases and J 2 bases, leaving 13 bases between the germline ends. The germline gives CDR1 SGHVS, CDR2 FQNEAQ.

The chain has TRBV10-3 and TRBJ2-5, with D perhaps TRBD1 (6 bases). Germline values: CDR1 ENHRY, CDR2 SYGVKD. Trimming took off 5 bases at V and 5 bases at J, with 12 bases between the two ends. The CDR3 extends over 13 amino acids. The CDR3 DNA reads TGTGCCATCAGTCTGAGCACAGGGGAGACCCAGTACTTC. Residues: CAISLSTGETQYF.

This clone was found once. The gene calls are TRBV29-1 and TRBJ2-7; D perhaps matches TRBD2 (7 bases). From germline, CDR1 is SQVTM and CDR2 ANQGSEA. The CDR3 runs 12 residues. CDR3 sequence (DNA): TGCAACATAGGGGGGGGGAGCGGCGAGCAGTACTTC. Its translation is CNIGGGSGEQYF.

The genes are TRBV4-2 and TRBJ2-7, with no clear D. CDR3 length: 13 residues. In germline, CDR1 is LGHNA, CDR2 YNFKEQ. V shed 0 bases and J shed 2 bases, with 5 bases lying between them. CDR3 DNA sequence: TGTGCCAGCAGCCAAGATGTCACCTACGAGCAGTACTTC. Encoded protein: CASSQDVTYEQYF.

The genes are TRBV4-3 and TRBJ2-4; no clear D. Germline CDR1 LGHNA, CDR2 YSLEER. This CDR3 comprises 15 residues. The ends were cut back, 3 bases at V and 0 bases at J, with 9 bases in the middle. The CDR3 nucleotides read TGCGCCAGCAGCCAGGGAACAGTAGCCAAAAACATTCAGTACTTC. Its translation: CASSQGTVAKNIQYF.

This rearrangement joins TRBV27 to TRBJ2-3; 8 bases are a match to TRBD1. The CDR3 has 12 residues. The germline V gene encodes CDR1 MNHEY and CDR2 SMNVEV (reference sequence). V gave up 5 bases and J gave up 9 bases; unmatched junction bases: 4. CDR3 nucleotide sequence: TGTGCCAGCAGTCGGACAGGGTACACGCAGTATTTT. This codes for CASSRTGYTQYF.

The rearrangement uses TRBV5-6 and TRBJ1-2; D unresolved. The CDR3 contains 11 residues. Trimming cost V 4 bases and J 4 bases, with 5 bases left between them. CDR1 is SGHDT and CDR2 is YYEEEE in the germline V gene. The DNA for the CDR3 is TGTGCCAGCAGCCCGGGCTATGGCTACACCTTC. This encodes CASSPGYGYTF.

The chain is built from TRBV15 and TRBJ2-1; D unclear. CDR1 LNHNV and CDR2 YYDKDF come from the germline V gene (reference sequence). CDR3 length: 13 amino acids. The ends were cut back, 5 bases at V and 8 bases at J, with 13 bases in the middle. The CDR3 loop is CATSPRKAHEQFF. DNA for the CDR3: TGTGCCACCAGCCCGCGAAAGGCCCATGAGCAGTTCTTC.

V gene TRBV2 combines with J gene TRBJ2-7; a possible D gene is TRBD2 (6 bases). The CDR3 is made up of 12 amino acids. Looked up from germline, CDR1 is SNHLY and CDR2 is FYNNEI. Trimming took off 2 bases at V and 8 bases at J, with 10 bases between the two ends. This chain's CDR3 is CASSEKGGKQYF. The CDR3 DNA is TGTGCCAGCAGTGAAAAGGGCGGGAAGCAGTACTTC.

V and J are TRBV11-2 and TRBJ2-3; D uncertain. Germline values: CDR1 SGHAT, CDR2 FQNNGV. V dropped 5 bases and J dropped 2 bases, with 5 bases sitting between them. This CDR3 has 12 amino acids. The CDR3 sequence is CASSPPTDTQYF. The CDR3 DNA is TGTGCCAGCAGCCCCCCCACAGATACGCAGTATTTT.

DNA for the CDR3: TGCGCCAGCAGCCAAGCTATTGGGACAGCTTCCTACGAGCAGTACTTC. Translating it yields CASSQAIGTASYEQYF. The J gene is TRBJ2-7, the V gene TRBV4-3; 7 bases are shared with TRBD1. V shed 1 base and J 1 base; nucleotides not matched to a gene: 7. In germline, CDR1 is LGHNA, CDR2 YSLEER. The CDR3 runs 16 residues.

The chain carries TRBV19 and TRBJ2-1, with TRBD2 identical over 9 bases. V lost 3 bases and J lost 6; bases outside the gene matches: 9. There are 16 residues in the CDR3. CDR1 and CDR2 (germline): LNHDA, SQIVND (reference sequence). CDR3 loop: CASSILEREVPNEQFF. The CDR3 DNA sequence: TGTGCCAGTAGTATTCTCGAGCGGGAGGTTCCCAATGAGCAGTTCTTC. Filled out from reference TRBV19 and TRBJ2-1, the complete variable domain reads DGGITQSPKYLFRKEGQNVTLSCEQNLNHDAMYWYRQDPGQGLRLIYYSQIVNDFQKGDIAEGYSVSREKKESFPLTVTSAQKNPTAFYLCASSILEREVPNEQFFGPGTRLTVL.

This chain connects TRBV13 to TRBJ2-1, with 12 bases fitting TRBD2. CDR1 PRHDT and CDR2 FYEKMQ come from the germline V gene (reference sequence). The length of the CDR3 is 21 residues. The ends lost 0 bases at V and 2 bases at J; junction bases unmatched: 14. Here the CDR3 reads CASSLGLLGLAGGSAYNEQFF. In DNA form, the CDR3 reads TGTGCCAGCAGCTTAGGCCTATTGGGGCTAGCGGGGGGGTCAGCCTACAATGAGCAGTTCTTC. Complete variable domain (other parts from reference TRBV13 and TRBJ2-1): AAGVIQSPRHLIKEKRETATLKCYPIPRHDTVYWYQQGPGQDPQFLISFYEKMQSDKGSIPDRFSAQQFSDYHSELNMSSLELGDSALYFCASSLGLLGLAGGSAYNEQFFGPGTRLTVL.